This T cell receptor (beta chain) was sequenced for a study of T cell responses to AZD1222 COVID-19 vaccine. Whole-study results and caveats: Variant regions that are unmutated are reportedly the target of nearly half of spike-specific TCRs. Repertoire sampling was restricted to post-peak T cell response timepoints. Most donors were white British and more were female, and clonal diversity was possibly underestimated.

The ends were cut back, 1 base at V and 6 bases at J, with 6 bases in the middle. Germline values: CDR1 MNHNS, CDR2 SASEGT. The CDR3 totals 12 residues. The study pooled second doses at about 4 or about 12 weeks. The method was immunoSEQ multiplex PCR; TCRdb's version includes in-frame clones alone and lacks a portion of them. The profile shows 90,000 to 120,000 clones, 87% of them singletons. As for this clone: Its specificity is not known.

Sequences were derived from peripheral blood, sampled 28 days after the second AZD1222 dose. This sequence was found in an adult who received the AZD1222 COVID-19 vaccine. V and J are TRBV6-1 and TRBJ1-1; D remains ambiguous. This chain's CDR3 is CASSEGSPEAFF. CDR3 nucleotides: TGTGCCAGCAGTGAAGGATCCCCTGAAGCTTTCTTT.